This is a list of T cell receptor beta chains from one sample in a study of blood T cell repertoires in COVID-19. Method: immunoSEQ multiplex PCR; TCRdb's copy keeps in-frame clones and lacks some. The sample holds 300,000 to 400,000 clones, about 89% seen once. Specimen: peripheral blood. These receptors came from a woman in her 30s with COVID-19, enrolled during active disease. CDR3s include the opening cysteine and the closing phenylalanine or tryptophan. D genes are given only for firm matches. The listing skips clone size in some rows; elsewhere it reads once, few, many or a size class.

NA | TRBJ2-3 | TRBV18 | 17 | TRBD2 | CASSPRSGGASSDTQYF | TGTGCCAGCTCACCACGAAGCGGGGGGGCCTCGTCAGATACGCAGTATTTT
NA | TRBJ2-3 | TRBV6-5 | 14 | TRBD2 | CATRTSGLTDTQYF | TGTGCCACCCGGACTAGCGGTCTGACAGATACGCAGTATTTT
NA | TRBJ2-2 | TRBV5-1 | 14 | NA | CASSLDGNTGELFF | TGCGCCAGCAGCTTGGACGGGAACACCGGGGAGCTGTTTTTT
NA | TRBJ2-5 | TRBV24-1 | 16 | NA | CATSDSTSRVGETQYF | TGTGCCACCAGTGACTCAACCTCCCGGGTCGGAGAGACCCAGTACTTC
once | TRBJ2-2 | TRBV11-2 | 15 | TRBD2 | CASSLGGRPTGELFF | TGTGCCAGCAGCTTAGGCGGGAGGCCCACCGGGGAGCTGTTTTTT
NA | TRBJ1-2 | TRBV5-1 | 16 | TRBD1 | CASSAGTVWVNYGYTF | TGCGCCAGCAGCGCCGGGACAGTGTGGGTAAACTATGGCTACACCTTC
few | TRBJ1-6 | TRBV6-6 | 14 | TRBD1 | CASSYGTGNSPLHF | TGTGCCAGCAGTTACGGGACAGGGAATTCACCCCTCCACTTT
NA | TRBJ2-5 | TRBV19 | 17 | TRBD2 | CASSIGEAGGDEETQYF | TGTGCCAGTAGTATAGGCGAAGCGGGAGGGGACGAAGAGACCCAGTACTTC
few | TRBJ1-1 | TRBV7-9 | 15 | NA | CASSFGSSGATEAFF | TGTGCCAGCAGCTTCGGGAGTAGCGGGGCCACTGAAGCTTTCTTT
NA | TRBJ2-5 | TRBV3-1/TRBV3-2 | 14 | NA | CASSQGVVQETQYF | TGTGCCAGCAGCCAGGGCGTAGTCCAAGAGACCCAGTACTTC
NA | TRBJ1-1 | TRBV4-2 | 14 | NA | CASSLRLMNTEAFF | TGTGCCAGCAGCCTCCGACTCATGAACACTGAAGCTTTCTTT
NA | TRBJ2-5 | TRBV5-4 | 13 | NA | CASSPPGEQTQYF | TGTGCCAGCAGCCCCCCGGGGGAGCAGACCCAGTACTTC
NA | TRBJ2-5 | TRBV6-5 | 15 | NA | CASSYTTGVQETQYF | TGTGCCAGCAGTTACACCACCGGAGTCCAAGAGACCCAGTACTTC
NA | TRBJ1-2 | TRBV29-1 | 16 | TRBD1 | CSASIGGQGASSGYTF | TGCAGCGCCAGTATAGGGGGACAGGGGGCGTCATCTGGCTACACCTTC
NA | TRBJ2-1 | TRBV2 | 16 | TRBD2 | CASSPSGRGAANEQFF | TGTGCCAGCAGTCCCTCGGGGCGGGGGGCTGCCAATGAGCAGTTCTTC
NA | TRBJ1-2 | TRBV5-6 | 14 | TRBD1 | CASSLTGEYYGYTF | TGTGCCAGCAGCTTGACAGGGGAGTACTATGGCTACACCTTC
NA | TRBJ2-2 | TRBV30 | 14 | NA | CAWAPGPNTGELFF | TGTGCCTGGGCTCCAGGGCCGAACACCGGGGAGCTGTTTTTT
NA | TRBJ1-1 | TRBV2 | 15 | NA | CASSESGGLNTEAFF | TGTGCCAGCAGTGAGTCGGGGGGCCTGAACACTGAAGCTTTCTTT